These 27 T cell receptor beta chains originate from one sample sequenced in a study of CD8+CD57+ T cells in acquired aplastic anemia. Genomic DNA was employed as the template in profiling TCR beta VDJ and CDR3. TCRdb passed the reads through MiXCR, listing each CDR3 protein once. The data contain a few hundred thousand distinct CDR3 sequences, approximately 57% of them seen just once; the ten biggest clones take up roughly 29%. The source material was sorted CD4+, CD8+, or CD8+CD57+ T cells (not recorded which) from PBMCs. The source of these receptors is a human donor in good health.

The rearrangement joins TRBV7-9 to TRBJ2-7; 7 bases line up with TRBD1. The germline CDR1 and CDR2 sequences are SEHNR and FQNEAQ (reference sequence). Germline trimming cut 5 bases from V and 3 bases from J; bases unmatched to any gene: 7. This CDR3 has 14 residues. The CDR3 DNA reads as TGTGCCAGCAGCGAACTCCGGGACAGCTACGAGCAGTACTTC. Its protein is CASSELRDSYEQYF. Together with reference TRBV7-9 and TRBJ2-7, the CDR3 gives the full variable domain: DTGVSQNPRHKITKRGQNVTFRCDPISEHNRLYWYRQTLGQGPEFLTYFQNEAQLEKSRLLSDRFSAERPKGSFSTLEIQRTEQGDSAMYLCASSELRDSYEQYFGPGTRLTVT.

This chain links TRBV19 with TRBJ2-5, with D perhaps matching TRBD1 (6 bases). Between the trimmed V and J ends, which lost 3 bases and 5 bases, there was a span of 10 bases. Germline CDR1 reads LNHDA; CDR2 reads SQIVND (reference sequence). The length of the CDR3 is 13 residues. CDR3 protein: CASSIRGSETQYF. In DNA, the CDR3 is TGTGCCAGTAGTATTAGGGGGTCGGAGACCCAGTACTTC.

The chain joins TRBV7-8 to TRBJ2-3; 11 positions agree with TRBD2. J was trimmed by 3 bases and V by 6 bases; bases with no gene match: 20. CDR1 and CDR2 (germline): SGHVS, FQNEAQ. This CDR3 is built from 20 residues. Written as DNA, the CDR3 is TGTGCCAGCAGTTCCGCTTTTCCGTTAGCGGGAGGGTCTCCGACAGATACGCAGTATTTT. Translating gives CASSSAFPLAGGSPTDTQYF.

J is TRBJ2-7 and V is TRBV5-1, with a tentative D call TRBD2 (6 bases). Germline CDR1 and CDR2: SGHRS and YFSETQ. The CDR3 spans 16 residues. V was cut by 4 bases and J by 1 base, with 18 bases left in between. The CDR3 coding sequence is TGCGCCAGCAGCCCCCCGGGAGCGGGCTGGTCCTACGAGCAGTACTTC. This gives the protein CASSPPGAGWSYEQYF.

The chain employs TRBV7-8 and TRBJ2-5; TRBD2 matches 10 bases. Germline V gives CDR1 SGHVS, CDR2 FQNEAQ. CDR3 size: 17 residues. V shed 5 bases, J shed 5 bases, and the junction held 14 bases outside the gene matches. CDR3 in amino acids: CASSPQRSGRAMETQYF. The CDR3 DNA reads as TGTGCCAGCAGCCCCCAGAGGAGCGGGAGGGCCATGGAGACCCAGTACTTC.

This clonotype showed up many times. The chain uses TRBV30 and TRBJ1-2; D is unresolved. Trimming left V 1 base short and J 5 bases short, with 5 bases between. CDR3 length equals 11 residues. Germline lookup yields CDR1 GTSNPN and CDR2 SVGIG (reference sequence). CDR3 protein: CAWSGRYGYTF. CDR3 in DNA: TGTGCCTGGAGTGGGCGGTATGGCTACACCTTC.

The chain uses TRBV7-8 and TRBJ1-4; the match to TRBD1 covers 8 bases. Germline values: CDR1 SGHVS, CDR2 FQNEAQ. V lost 4 bases and J lost 15; bases outside the gene matches: 16. CDR3 length equals 15 residues. CDR3 region: CASSSIAGGQGDLFF. For the CDR3, the DNA is TGTGCCAGCAGCTCCATAGCGGGAGGACAGGGAGATTTGTTTTTT.

V gene TRBV24-1 combines with J gene TRBJ2-1, with 16 bases aligning to TRBD2. After removal of 3 bases from V and 7 bases from J, the junction contained 11 bases not matched to a gene. The CDR3 spans 19 residues. Germline CDR1 is KGHDR and CDR2 is SFDVKD. CDR3 residues: CATSDPTGTSGRARNEQFF. CDR3 DNA sequence: TGTGCCACCAGTGATCCCACGGGGACTAGCGGGAGGGCCAGAAATGAGCAGTTCTTC.

The gene calls are TRBV7-3 and TRBJ1-1; D is possibly TRBD1 (5 bases). CDR3 length equals 12 residues. Trimming took 1 base from V and 8 from J, leaving 8 bases between them. The germline V gene has CDR1 SGHTA and CDR2 FQGTGA. The CDR3 sequence: CASSLIGGEAFF. The CDR3 nucleotides are TGTGCCAGCAGCTTAATCGGGGGGGAAGCTTTCTTT.

This clonotype occurred a few times. The chain couples TRBV9 to TRBJ2-1; D gene uncertain. V was trimmed by 0 bases and J by 6 bases, leaving 7 bases between them. Germline CDR1 SGDLS, CDR2 YYNGEE. The CDR3 covers 13 residues. The CDR3 region is CASSVGLANEQFF. The CDR3 DNA sequence: TGTGCCAGCAGCGTAGGTTTAGCCAATGAGCAGTTCTTC.

This clonotype showed up just a few times. This chain connects TRBV10-1 to TRBJ1-4, with TRBD1 matching over 9 bases. Germline loops: CDR1 WNHNN, CDR2 SYGVQD (reference sequence). J lost 12 bases, V lost 5 bases, and 7 bases had no gene match. This CDR3 comprises 13 residues. CDR3 sequence (DNA): TGCGCCAGCAGTTCGGGACAGGGAATGGAACTGTTTTTT. Its protein product is CASSSGQGMELFF.

This clonotype occurred once. The genes are TRBV18 and TRBJ2-3; D might be TRBD2 (5 bases). Trimming removed 6 bases from V and 4 bases from J, with 14 bases in between. The CDR3 consists of 14 residues. Germline CDR1 is KGHSH and CDR2 is LQKENI. The CDR3 protein is CASSIDVSADTQYF. In DNA form, the CDR3 reads TGTGCCAGCTCCATTGACGTTAGCGCAGATACGCAGTATTTT.

The chain couples TRBV5-4 to TRBJ2-7; TRBD1 matches 8 bases. The CDR3 sequence is 14 residues long. V was pared by 1 base and J by 2 bases, with 2 bases of the junction left unmatched. In germline, CDR1 is SGHNT, CDR2 YYREEE (reference sequence). The CDR3 sequence: CASSLWTGTYEQYF. CDR3 nucleotides: TGTGCCAGCAGCTTGTGGACAGGGACCTACGAGCAGTACTTC.

This clonotype was recorded only once. The chain links TRBV6-1 to TRBJ2-1; 7 bases are shared with TRBD1. V lost 8 bases to trimming and J lost 8 bases; unmatched junction nucleotides: 9. Germline V gene data show CDR1 as MNHNS and CDR2 as SASEGT. The CDR3 contains 13 residues. As DNA, the CDR3 is TGTGCCAGCGCCGGGACAGAGAATGATGAGCAGTTCTTC. Translating it yields CASAGTENDEQFF.

The chain uses TRBV6-6 and TRBJ2-7; no reliable D call. V lost 5 bases to trimming and J lost 7 bases, with 9 bases between them. The CDR3 spans 11 residues. Germline CDR1 reads MNHNY; CDR2 reads SVGAGI (reference sequence). The CDR3 nucleotides read TGTGCCAGCAGTACCGCGGCGGAGCAGTACTTC. Encoded protein: CASSTAAEQYF.

The chain carries TRBV6-6 and TRBJ1-1, with TRBD1 matching over 9 bases. The CDR3 runs to 15 residues. Trimming removed 5 bases from V and 0 bases from J; junction bases left unmatched: 4. Germline CDR1 MNHNY, CDR2 SVGAGI (reference sequence). The CDR3 protein is CASSGRDRVNTEAFF. CDR3 nucleotide sequence: TGTGCCAGCAGTGGGAGGGACAGGGTGAACACTGAAGCTTTCTTT.

CDR3 sequence: CAISESGGRNTEAFF. The DNA for the CDR3 is TGTGCCATCAGTGAATCAGGGGGAAGGAACACTGAAGCTTTCTTT. The chain links TRBV10-3 to TRBJ1-1, with 7 bases aligning to TRBD1. Trimming cost V 3 bases and J 1 base; bases outside gene matches: 5. CDR1 ENHRY and CDR2 SYGVKD come from the germline V gene. The CDR3 sequence is 15 residues long.

This clonotype showed up many times. This chain joins TRBV19 and TRBJ2-7, with a tentative D call TRBD2 (5 bases). This CDR3 region has 13 residues. The V gene's germline CDR1 is LNHDA and CDR2 SQIVND (reference sequence). Trimming removed 3 bases from V and 7 bases from J, with 13 bases in between. The CDR3 loop is CASSMGDTGEQYF. The CDR3 bases are TGTGCCAGTAGTATGGGCGATACGGGGGAGCAGTACTTC. The whole variable domain, remainder taken from reference TRBV19 and TRBJ2-7, is DGGITQSPKYLFRKEGQNVTLSCEQNLNHDAMYWYRQDPGQGLRLIYYSQIVNDFQKGDIAEGYSVSREKKESFPLTVTSAQKNPTAFYLCASSMGDTGEQYFGPGTRLTVT.

This clonotype was found many times. The chain couples TRBV6-5 to TRBJ1-5; the D is unclear. Trimming cost V 5 bases and J 7 bases, with 12 bases left between them. Germline loops: CDR1 MNHEY, CDR2 SVGAGI. The CDR3 length is 13 residues. In DNA, the CDR3 is TGTGCCAGCAGTGGTGCAGGAGTGCAGCCCCAGCATTTT. This encodes CASSGAGVQPQHF.

In this sample, this clonotype turned up many times. The chain employs TRBV14 and TRBJ2-3, with D perhaps assigned TRBD1 or TRBD2 (6 bases each). Germline assignment: CDR1 SGHDN and CDR2 FVKESK. The CDR3 length is 17 residues. V was cut by 1 base and J by 2 bases, with 16 bases left in between. The CDR3 is CASSQGYAGTLTDTQYF. The CDR3 DNA reads as TGTGCCAGCAGCCAAGGGTACGCGGGGACACTCACAGATACGCAGTATTTT.

The chain recombines TRBV10-3 with TRBJ1-1; weak D call: TRBD1 (6 bases). Germline assignment: CDR1 ENHRY and CDR2 SYGVKD. The CDR3 loop spans 11 amino acids. V shed 7 bases and J shed 5 bases, with 8 bases lying between them. The CDR3 bases are TGTGCCATCATGGACAGTACTGAAGCTTTCTTT. Amino acids: CAIMDSTEAFF.

This clonotype has a count of ten or more. The chain is built from TRBV7-9 and TRBJ2-5, with D uncertain. The germline gives CDR1 SEHNR, CDR2 FQNEAQ (reference sequence). With 1 base removed from V and 2 bases from J, the gap between germline ends came to 8 bases. The CDR3 contains 14 residues. The CDR3 loop is CASSLGPRQETQYF. The CDR3 nucleotides read TGTGCCAGCAGCTTAGGACCCAGACAAGAGACCCAGTACTTC.

Written as DNA, the CDR3 is TGTGCCAGCGAGGGCGTTTCGGCCAACTATGGCTACACCTTC. It specifies CASEGVSANYGYTF. The V call is TRBV12-3 or TRBV12-4, the J call TRBJ1-2, with D uncertain. The length of the CDR3 is 14 residues. Trimming removed 8 bases from V and 2 bases from J, with 15 bases in between.

This clonotype showed up many times. The chain combines TRBV2 with TRBJ2-2, with 7 bases that match TRBD1. Germline V lookup: CDR1 SNHLY, CDR2 FYNNEI. The trim removed 1 base at V and 5 bases at J, leaving 4 bases unmatched. The CDR3 has 15 residues. The CDR3 loop is CASSEGAGGTGELFF. The CDR3 DNA reads TGTGCCAGCAGTGAAGGGGCAGGGGGAACCGGGGAGCTGTTTTTT.

This rearrangement joins TRBV7-9 to TRBJ1-2; no clear D gene. There are 14 residues in the CDR3. Germline V gene data show CDR1 as SEHNR and CDR2 as FQNEAQ (reference sequence). Trimming took 1 base from V and 7 from J, leaving 13 bases between them. The CDR3 DNA is TGTGCCAGCAGCTTAGAACCGGGCAGCGGTGGCTACACCTTC. This gives the protein CASSLEPGSGGYTF.

A note on this clonotype: One end of the junction is discordant with germline, which a read error may explain. The V and J genes are TRBV2 and TRBJ1-2; the match to TRBD1 covers 7 bases. The CDR3 contains 15 residues. Germline V gene lookup returns CDR1 SNHLY and CDR2 FYNNEI. CDR3 loop: CASREDRVRIYGYTF. The CDR3 DNA reads as TGTGCCAGCAGGGAAGACAGGGTGCGGATCTATGGCTACACCTTC.

Points on this clonotype: One junction end does not reproduce the germline sequence, and a read error may be involved. The V and J genes are TRBV7-3 and TRBJ2-7; TRBD2 aligns across 8 bases. CDR3 length: 15 amino acids. From germline, CDR1 is SGHTA and CDR2 FQGTGA. CDR3 DNA: TGTGCCAGCAGCATAACTAGCGGACGGTCCTACGGGCAGGACTTC. This codes for CASSITSGRSYGQDF.